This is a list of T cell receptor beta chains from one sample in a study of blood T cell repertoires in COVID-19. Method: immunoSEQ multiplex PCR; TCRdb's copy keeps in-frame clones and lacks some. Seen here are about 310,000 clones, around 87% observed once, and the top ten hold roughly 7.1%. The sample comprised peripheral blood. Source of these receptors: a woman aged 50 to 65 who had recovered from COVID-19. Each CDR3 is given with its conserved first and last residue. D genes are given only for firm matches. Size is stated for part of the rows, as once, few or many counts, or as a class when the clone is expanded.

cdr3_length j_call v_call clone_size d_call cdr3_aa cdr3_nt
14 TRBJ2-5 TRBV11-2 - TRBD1 CASSEQGVGETQYF TGTGCCAGCAGCGAACAGGGGGTTGGGGAGACCCAGTACTTC
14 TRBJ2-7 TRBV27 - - CASNHRGLNHEQYF TGTGCCAGCAACCACAGGGGACTCAACCACGAGCAGTACTTC
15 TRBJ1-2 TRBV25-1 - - CASSEYTGGAYGYTF TGTGCCAGCAGTGAATATACAGGAGGGGCCTATGGCTACACCTTC
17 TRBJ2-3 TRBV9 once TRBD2 CASSGPHVGGSTDTQYF TGTGCCAGCAGCGGACCTCATGTGGGAGGGAGCACAGATACGCAGTATTTT
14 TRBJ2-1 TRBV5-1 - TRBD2 CASSGTSGNDEQFF TGCGCCAGCAGTGGGACTAGCGGGAACGATGAGCAGTTCTTC
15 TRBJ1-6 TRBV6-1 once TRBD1 CASSDPQGIVSPLHF TGTGCCAGCAGTGATCCACAGGGGATAGTCTCACCCCTCCACTTT
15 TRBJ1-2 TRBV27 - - CASSPSGRVSYGYTF TGTGCCAGCAGCCCATCGGGCAGGGTTAGCTATGGCTACACCTTC
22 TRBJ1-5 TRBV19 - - CASSSSRVFAGDFKPGNQPQHF TGTGCCAGTAGTTCATCCAGAGTATTCGCAGGGGATTTCAAACCGGGCAATCAGCCCCAGCATTTT
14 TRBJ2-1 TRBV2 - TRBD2 CASKTGGDYNEQFF TGTGCCAGCAAGACGGGGGGGGATTACAATGAGCAGTTCTTC
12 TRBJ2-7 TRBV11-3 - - CASSLGQGEQYF TGTGCCAGCAGCTTAGGGCAGGGCGAGCAGTACTTC
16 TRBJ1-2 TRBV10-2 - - CASSESLQGKSYGYTF TGCGCCAGCAGTGAGTCGCTACAGGGAAAGAGCTATGGCTACACCTTC
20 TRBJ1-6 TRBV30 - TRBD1 CAWSVYRGTAISSYNSPLHF TGTGCCTGGAGTGTATACCGGGGGACAGCAATTAGCTCCTATAATTCACCCCTCCACTTT
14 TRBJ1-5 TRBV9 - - CASNKGEPNQPQHF TGTGCCAGCAACAAAGGGGAACCCAATCAGCCCCAGCATTTT
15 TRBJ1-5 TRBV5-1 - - CASSFGADGNQPQHF TGCGCCAGCAGCTTTGGGGCAGATGGCAATCAGCCCCAGCATTTT
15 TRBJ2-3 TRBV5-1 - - CASSPEPISTDTQYF TGCGCCAGCAGTCCAGAACCCATTAGCACAGATACGCAGTATTTT
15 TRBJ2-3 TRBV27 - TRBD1 CASSFDRGKEGTQYF TGTGCCAGCAGTTTTGACAGGGGGAAGGAAGGTACGCAGTATTTT
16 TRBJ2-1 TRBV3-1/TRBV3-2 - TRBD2 CASSQGTSGDYNEQFF TGTGCCAGCAGCCAAGGGACTAGCGGGGACTACAATGAGCAGTTCTTC
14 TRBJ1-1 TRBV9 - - CASSVVPGGTEAFF TGTGCCAGCAGCGTAGTTCCGGGGGGCACTGAAGCTTTCTTT
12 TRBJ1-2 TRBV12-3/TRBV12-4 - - CASRRTVRGYTF TGTGCCAGCAGACGGACAGTGCGTGGCTACACCTTC